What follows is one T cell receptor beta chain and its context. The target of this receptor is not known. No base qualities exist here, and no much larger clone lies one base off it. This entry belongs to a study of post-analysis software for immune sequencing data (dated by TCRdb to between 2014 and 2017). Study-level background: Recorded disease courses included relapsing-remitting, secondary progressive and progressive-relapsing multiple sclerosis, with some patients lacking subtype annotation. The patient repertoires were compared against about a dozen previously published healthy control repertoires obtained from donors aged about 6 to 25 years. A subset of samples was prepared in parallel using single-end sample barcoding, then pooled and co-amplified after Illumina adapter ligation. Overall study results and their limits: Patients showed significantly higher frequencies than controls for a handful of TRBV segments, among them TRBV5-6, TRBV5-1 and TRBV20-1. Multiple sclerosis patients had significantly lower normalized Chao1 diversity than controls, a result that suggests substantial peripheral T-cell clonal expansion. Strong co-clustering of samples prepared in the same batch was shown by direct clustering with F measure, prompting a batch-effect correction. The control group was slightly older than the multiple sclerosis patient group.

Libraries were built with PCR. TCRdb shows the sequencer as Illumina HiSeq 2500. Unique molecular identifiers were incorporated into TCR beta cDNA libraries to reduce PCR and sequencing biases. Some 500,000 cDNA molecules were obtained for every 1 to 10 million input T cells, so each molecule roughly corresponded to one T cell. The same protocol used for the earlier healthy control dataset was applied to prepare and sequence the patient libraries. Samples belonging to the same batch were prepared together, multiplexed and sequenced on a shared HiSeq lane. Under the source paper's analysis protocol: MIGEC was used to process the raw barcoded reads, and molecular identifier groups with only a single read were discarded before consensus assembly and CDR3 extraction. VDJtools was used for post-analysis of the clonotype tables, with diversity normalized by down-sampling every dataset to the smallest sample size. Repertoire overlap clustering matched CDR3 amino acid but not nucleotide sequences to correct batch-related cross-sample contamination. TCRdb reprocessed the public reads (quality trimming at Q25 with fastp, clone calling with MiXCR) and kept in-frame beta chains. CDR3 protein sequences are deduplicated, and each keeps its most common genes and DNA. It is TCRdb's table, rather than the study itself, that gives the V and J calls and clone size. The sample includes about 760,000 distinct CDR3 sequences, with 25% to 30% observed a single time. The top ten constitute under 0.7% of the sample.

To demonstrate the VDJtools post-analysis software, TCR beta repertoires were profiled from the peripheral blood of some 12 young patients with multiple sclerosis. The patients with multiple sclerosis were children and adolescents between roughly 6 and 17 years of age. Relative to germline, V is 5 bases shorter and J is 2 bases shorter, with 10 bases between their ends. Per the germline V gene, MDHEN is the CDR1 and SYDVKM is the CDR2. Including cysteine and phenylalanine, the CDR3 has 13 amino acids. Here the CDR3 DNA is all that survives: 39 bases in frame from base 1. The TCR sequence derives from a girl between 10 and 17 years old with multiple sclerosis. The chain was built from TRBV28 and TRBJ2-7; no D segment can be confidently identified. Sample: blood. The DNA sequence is TGTGCCAGCAGTGGCACATCCGCCTACGAGCAGTACTTC. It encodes CASSGTSAYEQYF.